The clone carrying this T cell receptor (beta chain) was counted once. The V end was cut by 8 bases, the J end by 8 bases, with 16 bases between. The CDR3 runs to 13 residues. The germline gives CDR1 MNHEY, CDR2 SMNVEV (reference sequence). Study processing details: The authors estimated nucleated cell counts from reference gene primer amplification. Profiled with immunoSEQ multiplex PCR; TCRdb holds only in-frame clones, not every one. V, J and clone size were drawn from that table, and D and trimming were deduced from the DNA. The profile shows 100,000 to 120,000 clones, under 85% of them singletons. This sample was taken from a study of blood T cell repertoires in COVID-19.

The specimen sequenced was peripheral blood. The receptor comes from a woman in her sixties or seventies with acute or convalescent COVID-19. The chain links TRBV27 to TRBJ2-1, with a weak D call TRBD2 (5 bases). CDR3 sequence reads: CASRPASGDEQFF. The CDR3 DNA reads TGTGCCAGCCGGCCTGCCTCCGGGGATGAGCAGTTCTTC.